The clone carrying this T cell receptor (beta chain) appeared many times. The investigators reverse transcribed all of the isolated RNA, so they sequenced expressed TCRB transcripts. Profiled with immunoSEQ multiplex PCR; TCRdb holds only in-frame clones, not every one. The sample has about 300,000 clones; 8% are singletons. The data are from a study of beta chain features in type 1 diabetes. Trimming removed 0 bases from V and 7 bases from J; junction bases left unmatched: 6. This CDR3 comprises 15 residues. Looked up from germline, CDR1 is SGHRS and CDR2 is YFSETQ. Input material: central memory CD4+ T cells from blood. The clonotype was recovered from a woman younger than 35 in good health. V and J are TRBV5-1 and TRBJ2-1, with 8 bases identical to TRBD1. CDR3 sequence (DNA): TGCGCCAGCAGCTTGGGGACAGGGACAGGTAATGAGCAGTTCTTC. It yields the protein CASSLGTGTGNEQFF.